This record concerns one TCR beta chain sequence. Antigen specificity is unknown. The data are from a study of type 1 regulatory T cells. Study details: An in vitro protocol generated T-allo10, a Tr1-enriched, alloantigen-specific CD4 T cell product.

TCRdb recomputed calls from the reads with MiXCR, one row per CDR3 protein. The sample has about 60,000 distinct CDR3 sequences, about 48% seen once. Whole-study findings and limits: Compared with non-Tr1 cells, Tr1 cells showed a narrower TCR repertoire.

The sample taken for sequencing was cultured non-Tr1 T cells, either the whole culture or a sorted T cell fraction (not recorded which). The sequence derives from a human donor in good health.

Written as DNA, the CDR3 is TGTGCCAGCAGCTCGGCAGACAGGTCGGAAAAACTGTTTTTT. Translated: CASSSADRSEKLFF. The rearrangement uses TRBV27 and TRBJ1-4; tentative D call: TRBD1 (6 bases). V shed 6 bases and J shed 8 bases, with 16 bases lying between them. The CDR3 is 14 amino acids. Germline-derived CDR1 and CDR2 are MNHEY and SMNVEV (reference sequence).